The clone carrying this TCR beta chain was counted a few times. The data originate from a study of T cells in Graves' hyperthyroidism and ophthalmopathy. The CDR3 totals 19 residues. The ends lost 5 bases at V and 10 bases at J; junction bases unmatched: 25. CDR1 and CDR2 (germline): SGHTA, FQGNSA. Together with thyroid ultrasound, orbital computed tomography, serum thyroxine and TRAb, clinical symptoms were used for diagnoses. TCR beta CDR3 sequences were amplified from RNA transcripts. With the HTBI primer set, the TCR CDR3 went through a first round of RT-PCR. TCRdb fed the multiplex PCR reads into MiXCR, producing one record per CDR3 protein. Of a few hundred thousand distinct CDR3 sequences in the sample, over 12% were seen once.

The clonotype originates from a woman aged 55-70 years with Graves' ophthalmopathy. The sample comprised blood. This chain uses TRBV7-2 with TRBJ2-1, with 8 bases matching TRBD2. CDR3 bases: TGTGCCAGCAGCCCCGGGGCTAGCGGGTCGTTCGGGCCATCGGGAGAGCAGTTCTTC. This translates into CASSPGASGSFGPSGEQFF.